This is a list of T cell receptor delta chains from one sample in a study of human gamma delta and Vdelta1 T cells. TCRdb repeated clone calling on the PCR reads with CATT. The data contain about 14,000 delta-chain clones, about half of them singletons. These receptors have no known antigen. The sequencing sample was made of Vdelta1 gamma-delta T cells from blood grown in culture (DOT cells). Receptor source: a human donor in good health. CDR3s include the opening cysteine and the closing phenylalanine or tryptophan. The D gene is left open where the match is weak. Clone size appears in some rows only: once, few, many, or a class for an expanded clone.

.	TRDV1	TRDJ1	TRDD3	TGTGCTCTTGGGGTCCTCCCTCCTGGCGGTGGGGGAGTGCAGGGTAAACTCATCTTT	CALGVLPPGGGGVQGKLIF
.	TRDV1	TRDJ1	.	TGTGCTCTTGGGGAACTTAAGTCCAGGGTGGAAAAATACACCGATAAGCTCATCTTT	CALGELKSRVEKYTDKLIF
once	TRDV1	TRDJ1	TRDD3	TGTGCTCTTGGGACGTATCCTTGGGCCGGAGACGCTGGGGGGTACACCGATAAACTCATCTTT	CALGTYPWAGDAGGYTDKLIF
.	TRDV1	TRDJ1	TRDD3	TGTGCTCTTGGGGAGCTGTCTACGTACTGGGGGACCCACGGCACCGATAAACTCATCTTT	CALGELSTYWGTHGTDKLIF
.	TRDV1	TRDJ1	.	TGTGCTCTTGGGGAACTGGTTGCGGGGCTGGGCTTTCCGATCTCGTCTGATAAACTCATCTTT	CALGELVAGLGFPISSDKLIF
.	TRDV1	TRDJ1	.	TGTGCTCTTGGGGAAGGGGCAATTAGTTTCTCCTACGGTCAACTGGGGATGGGTGAACTCATCTTT	CALGEGAISFSYGQLGMGELIF
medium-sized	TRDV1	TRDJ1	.	TGTGCTCTTGGGTCTACGGTTCCCCGTGTCTCCGATAAACTCATCTTT	CALGSTVPRVSDKLIF
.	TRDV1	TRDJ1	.	TGTGCTCTTGAGGTTTATAAGAAACTCATCTTT	CALEVYKKLIF
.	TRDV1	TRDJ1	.	TGTGCTCTTGGGGAGGGTACCCTGGGGACGAACACCGATAAACTCATCTTT	CALGEGTLGTNTDKLIF
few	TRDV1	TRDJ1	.	TGTGCTCTTGGACGAGATAAACTCATCTTT	CALGRDKLIF
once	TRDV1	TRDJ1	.	TGTGCTCTTGGGGAACTGCTTCCCAGGACTTTCCTCCACAAACCCACCGATAAACTCATCTTT	CALGELLPRTFLHKPTDKLIF
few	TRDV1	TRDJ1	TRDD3	TGTGCTCTTGGGGATCTAGCTTACCCTACTGGGGGATACGCAGGGCGTGGTACCGATAAACTCATCTTT	CALGDLAYPTGGYAGRGTDKLIF
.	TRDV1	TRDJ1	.	TGTGCTCTTGGGCAGAAGGGGGGCTTCCCGGGGTTGGTAGCCGATAAACTCATCTTT	CALGQKGGFPGLVADKLIF
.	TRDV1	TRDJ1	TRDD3	TGTGCTCTTGGGGTGTGTTTGGGATACAACGGGGGAGGCGATAAACTCATCTTT	CALGVCLGYNGGGDKLIF
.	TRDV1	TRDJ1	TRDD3	TGTGCTCTTGGGGAACATCTGCAACGCGGGGGGATAGGGGTCACCGATAAACTCATCTTT	CALGEHLQRGGIGVTDKLIF
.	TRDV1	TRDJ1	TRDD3	TGTGCTCTTGGGGAACTACCCAATTTCCTGCCTACTGGGGGACCCGATAAACTCATCTTT	CALGELPNFLPTGGPDKLIF
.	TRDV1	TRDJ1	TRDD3	TGTGCTCTTGGGGAAAGCAACGTCCTACCCAGAGCTGGGGGATACGCCCCTAACACCGATAAACTCATCTTT	CALGESNVLPRAGGYAPNTDKLIF
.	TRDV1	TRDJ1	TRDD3	TGTGCTCTTGTTCCCCTGCTCGTCAACTCTGCTGGGGGGAACACCGATAAACTCATCTTT	CALVPLLVNSAGGNTDKLIF
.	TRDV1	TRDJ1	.	TGTGCTCTTGGGAACTCTTCCTACGTACTGGGGGACCTGTACACCGATAAACTCATCTTT	CALGNSSYVLGDLYTDKLIF
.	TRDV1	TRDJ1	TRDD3	TGTGCTCTTGGGGCCCAGGGCGGCTCCAACGTACTGGGGACCATCACCGATAAACTCATCTTT	CALGAQGGSNVLGTITDKLIF
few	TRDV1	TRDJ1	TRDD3	TGTGCTCTTGGGACCCCTGGAGGTCCTACTAGGGGATACGCCTACACCGATAAACTCATCTTT	CALGTPGGPTRGYAYTDKLIF
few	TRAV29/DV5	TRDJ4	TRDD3	TGTGCAGCAAGCATCCTACTGGGGGATACGCGTTTTGCCAGACCCCTGATCTTT	CAASILLGDTRFARPLIF
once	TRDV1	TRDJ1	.	TGTGCTCTTGGGGAAGGACCCCTTCCGCGGCTCGGGGTCCACACCGATAAACTCATCTTT	CALGEGPLPRLGVHTDKLIF
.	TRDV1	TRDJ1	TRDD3	TGTGCTCTTGGGGAACTAGATCTAGTTCTGGGGGATACGGGGATGTACACCGATAAACTCATCTTT	CALGELDLVLGDTGMYTDKLIF
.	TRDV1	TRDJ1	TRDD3	TGTGCTCTTGGGGAACTTTGGGGGTTCCTACCCCGTACTGGGGGATACCTCAATTGCACCGATAAACTCATCTTT	CALGELWGFLPRTGGYLNCTDKLIF
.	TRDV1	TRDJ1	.	TGTGCTCTTGGGGACCTTCAAGGTTTGGGCTGGGGATCTCATAAACTCATCTTT	CALGDLQGLGWGSHKLIF
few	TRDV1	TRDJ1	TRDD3	TGTGCTCTTGGGGAACCTCAAAAGGGGCTTCCCACACGTTCGAATGGGGGATACGTCTTGCCCGATAAACTCATCTTT	CALGEPQKGLPTRSNGGYVLPDKLIF
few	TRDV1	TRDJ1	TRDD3	TGTGCTCTTGGGGAACTGCTGCTCGTCCCTACTGGGGGCCCAAGGCCCGATAAACTCATCTTT	CALGELLLVPTGGPRPDKLIF
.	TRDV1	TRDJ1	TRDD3	TGTGCTCTTGGGGGACCGCTTCCTTCCAGCATTATACTGGGGGATAGGGGTAAACTCATCTTT	CALGGPLPSSIILGDRGKLIF
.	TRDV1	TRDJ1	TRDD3	TGTGCTCTTGGGGAATCGGTAGCAAGCGGAGGATACCTTCTCATAAATAAAACTGGGGGATACGCAGGCGATAAACTCATCTTT	CALGESVASGGYLLINKTGGYAGDKLIF
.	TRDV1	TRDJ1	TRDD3	TGTGCTCTTGGGGAGGCCTCTCTTCCTAGCTTGGGGATACGCACCACCGATAAACTCATCTTT	CALGEASLPSLGIRTTDKLIF
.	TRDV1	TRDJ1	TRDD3	TGTGCTCTTGGGTACCATACGGGGGATACCGGCTCCGATAAACTCATCTTT	CALGYHTGDTGSDKLIF
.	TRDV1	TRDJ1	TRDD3	TGTGCTCTTGGGGAATTAGGGGGTTTTGGGGCTTCTGCGGATTCGGGGATACGAGTACAGTACACCGATAAACTCATCTTT	CALGELGGFGASADSGIRVQYTDKLIF
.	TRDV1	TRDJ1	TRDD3	TGTGCTCTTGGGCCCCACCGCCTTTCCCGACTGGGGGATATCGAGAAACTCATCTTT	CALGPHRLSRLGDIEKLIF
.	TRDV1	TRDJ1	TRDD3	TGTGCTCTTGGGGACTACATGGGGGAACCGACCGATAAACTCATCTTT	CALGDYMGEPTDKLIF
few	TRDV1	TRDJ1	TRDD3	TGTGCTCTTGGGGACACTTTTGAGGGCGTACTGGGGGATACATACACCGATAAACTCATCTTT	CALGDTFEGVLGDTYTDKLIF
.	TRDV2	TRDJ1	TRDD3	TGTGCCTGTGACACTCCGGGGGATACCGGATTCGGGAAACTCATCTTT	CACDTPGDTGFGKLIF
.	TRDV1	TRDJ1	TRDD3	TGTGCTCTTGGGCCACCATGGGAAATTCCTTCCTCCAATCTGGGGGATCAATACACCGATAAACTCATCTTT	CALGPPWEIPSSNLGDQYTDKLIF
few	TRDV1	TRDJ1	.	TGTGCTCTTGGGGAACTGACGACCTACACCGATAAACTCATCTTT	CALGELTTYTDKLIF
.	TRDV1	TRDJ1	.	TGTGCTCTTGGGGAACTTACATTACCTAACTCGGGGATCGGGACCGATAAACTCATCTTT	CALGELTLPNSGIGTDKLIF
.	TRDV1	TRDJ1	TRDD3	TGTGCTCTTTCTGATCTGGGGGATGATAAACTCATCTTT	CALSDLGDDKLIF
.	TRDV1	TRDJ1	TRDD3	TGTGCTCTTGGGGAACTTCCTATGGGGGATACGGCCGGACAACTCATCTTT	CALGELPMGDTAGQLIF